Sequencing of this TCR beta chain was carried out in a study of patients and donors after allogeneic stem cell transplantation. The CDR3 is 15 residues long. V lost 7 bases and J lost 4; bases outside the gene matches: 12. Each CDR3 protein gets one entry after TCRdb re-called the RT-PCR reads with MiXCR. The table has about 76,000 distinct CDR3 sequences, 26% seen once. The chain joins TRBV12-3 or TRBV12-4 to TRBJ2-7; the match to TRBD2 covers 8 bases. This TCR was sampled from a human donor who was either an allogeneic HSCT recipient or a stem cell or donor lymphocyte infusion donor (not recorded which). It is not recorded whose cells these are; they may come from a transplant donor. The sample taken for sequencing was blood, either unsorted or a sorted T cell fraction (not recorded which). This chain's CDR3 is CASTPAGGLAYEQYF. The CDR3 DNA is TGTGCCAGCACCCCAGCCGGTGGACTAGCTTACGAGCAGTACTTC.